The 2 T cell receptor beta chains in this list originate from one sample, sequenced in a study of regulatory and conventional T cells in RAG deficiency. Conventional CD4+ T cells were sorted from blood as CD25-low CD127-high cells. The assay was immunoSEQ multiplex PCR, and TCRdb's table has in-frame clones only and misses some. The table has more than 2,000 clones, 70% to 85% seen once. Sequencing input: CD4+ effector T cells sorted from blood. The receptor set was obtained from a human donor with RAG deficiency presenting as severe combined immunodeficiency.

The chain recombines TRBV7-2 with TRBJ2-2; D unresolved. Trimming cost V 0 bases and J 0 bases, with 2 bases left between them. The CDR3 length is 14 residues. The germline V gene encodes CDR1 SGHTA and CDR2 FQGNSA. The CDR3 region has the DNA TGTGCCAGCAGCTTAGCTTCGAACACCGGGGAGCTGTTTTTT. Encoded protein: CASSLASNTGELFF.

The chain couples TRBV7-2 to TRBJ2-3; a possible D gene is TRBD1 (5 bases). The CDR3 length is 12 residues. Trimming left V 5 bases short and J 5 bases short, with 8 bases between. Germline V lookup: CDR1 SGHTA, CDR2 FQGNSA. The CDR3 DNA sequence: TGTGCCAGCAGCCGGACAAAAGATACGCAGTATTTT. It encodes CASSRTKDTQYF.